The 18 T cell receptor beta chains below come from one sample, sequenced in a study of shared clonotypes between healthy human individuals (dated by TCRdb to the early 2020s). Libraries were constructed by the immunoSEQ multiplex PCR assay. TCRdb holds this immuneACCESS table with in-frame rearrangements only. Some clones are missing; in checked studies, unresolved V genes explain under half, and the rest has no known cause. The sample includes fewer than 3 million clones, with 85% to 95% observed a single time. The ten top clones hold 0.3% to 0.45% of the sample. The sample taken for sequencing was naive CD4+ T cells from PBMCs. Reading the label with the study, this specimen's cell subset or site is: CD45RA+ positively selected. These receptors were collected from a young man in good health. Some clones in this sample may be carry-over from other donors' samples.

The chain has TRBV7-9 and TRBJ2-7; the D gene is possibly TRBD1 (6 bases). Between the trimmed V and J ends, which lost 3 bases and 4 bases, there was a span of 19 bases. Germline-derived CDR1 and CDR2 are SEHNR and FQNEAQ (reference sequence). The CDR3 length is 16 residues. For the CDR3, the DNA is TGTGCCAGCAGCTTCTTCGGGGAAAAGGGGGAGTACGAGCAGTACTTC. Amino acid sequence: CASSFFGEKGEYEQYF.

This chain uses TRBV5-1 with TRBJ2-2; 10 nucleotides align to TRBD2. The J segment lost 7 bases and the V segment lost 5 bases, leaving 8 bases of the junction unmatched. This CDR3 spans 15 amino acids. CDR1 and CDR2 from the germline V gene are SGHRS and YFSETQ. DNA of the CDR3: TGCGCCAGCAGAACTCTAGCGGGAGTAGTCGGGGAGCTGTTTTTT. This sequence encodes CASRTLAGVVGELFF.

The V gene is TRBV6-6, the J gene TRBJ2-7; a weak D match, TRBD1 (5 bases). CDR1 is MNHNY and CDR2 is SVGAGI in the germline V gene (reference sequence). V was clipped by 2 bases and J by 3 bases, with 14 bases between them. There are 15 residues in the CDR3. CDR3 bases: TGTGCCAGCAGTTACGGTAGACAGCCCTACTACGAGCAGTACTTC. The encoded protein is CASSYGRQPYYEQYF.

The rearrangement uses TRBV11-2 and TRBJ2-1; D is perhaps TRBD1 (6 bases). Per germline, CDR1 SGHAT and CDR2 FQNNGV. CDR3 length: 15 amino acids. V lost 1 base and J lost 6, with 13 bases in between. The DNA of the CDR3 is TGTGCCAGCAGCTTAGCCCGGCTGGGGGCCAATGAGCAGTTCTTC. As protein: CASSLARLGANEQFF. The variable domain in full, with the rest retrieved from reference TRBV11-2 and TRBJ2-1, is EAGVAQSPRYKIIEKRQSVAFWCNPISGHATLYWYQQILGQGPKLLIQFQNNGVVDDSQLPKDRFSAERLKGVDSTLKIQPAKLEDSAVYLCASSLARLGANEQFFGPGTRLTVL.

V gene TRBV2 combines with J gene TRBJ1-4; 7 bases fit TRBD1. The V gene's germline CDR1 is SNHLY and CDR2 FYNNEI. Trimming at V came to 5 bases and at J to 3 bases, leaving 6 bases not matched to a gene. This CDR3 contains 15 residues. CDR3 in DNA: TGTGCCAGCAGTTACAACAGGGGCCCTAATGAAAAACTGTTTTTT. It specifies CASSYNRGPNEKLFF.

The chain is built from TRBV2 and TRBJ2-6, with D unresolved. V gave up 5 bases and J gave up 0 bases, with 8 bases separating them. Germline loops: CDR1 SNHLY, CDR2 FYNNEI. This CDR3 contains 15 residues. This CDR3 reads CASSRGSSGANVLTF. CDR3 bases: TGTGCCAGCAGTAGAGGTAGCTCTGGGGCCAACGTCCTGACTTTC.

The chain uses TRBV9 and TRBJ2-1; 7 bases are shared with TRBD1. CDR3 size: 17 residues. V shed 4 bases, J shed 5 bases, and the junction held 15 bases outside the gene matches. CDR1 and CDR2 from the germline V gene are SGDLS and YYNGEE. The CDR3 protein is CASSSHRGRSRDNEQFF. CDR3 bases: TGTGCCAGCAGCTCCCACAGGGGTCGTTCGCGGGACAATGAGCAGTTCTTC.

The V and J genes are TRBV28 and TRBJ2-3, with D perhaps matching TRBD2 (5 bases). The V end was cut by 4 bases, the J end by 1 base, with 15 bases between. The CDR3 length is 16 residues. CDR1 and CDR2 from the germline V gene are MDHEN and SYDVKM. In DNA form, the CDR3 reads TGTGCCAGCAGTTCGCGCGGGTGGGTGGGCACAGATACGCAGTATTTT. Translated: CASSSRGWVGTDTQYF.

This sequence joins TRBV4-1 and TRBJ2-5; D might be TRBD1 (6 bases). CDR1 MGHRA and CDR2 YSYEKL come from the germline V gene. This CDR3 is built from 16 residues. V was pared by 0 bases and J by 8 bases, with 19 bases between. The CDR3 sequence: CASSQDRAGARVTQYF. The CDR3 region has the DNA TGCGCCAGCAGCCAAGATCGGGCAGGGGCGCGGGTCACCCAGTACTTC.

V gene TRBV4-1 combines with J gene TRBJ2-5, with 7 bases aligning to TRBD2. V shed 2 bases, J shed 5 bases, and the junction held 11 bases outside the gene matches. From germline, CDR1 is MGHRA and CDR2 YSYEKL. The CDR3 runs 16 residues. The CDR3 spells CASSQPGSGGRETQYF. The CDR3 DNA is TGCGCCAGCAGCCAACCCGGCTCCGGGGGGAGGGAGACCCAGTACTTC.

Details on this clone: Other DNA sequences in the sample encode the same CDR3. The CDR3 region is CASSEGSNQPQHF. In nucleotides, the CDR3 is TGTGCCAGCAGTGAAGGGAGCAATCAGCCCCAGCATTTT. The V and J genes are TRBV2 and TRBJ1-5, with D unclear. Germline assignment: CDR1 SNHLY and CDR2 FYNNEI. The CDR3 contains 13 residues. V gave up 1 base and J gave up 1 base, with 2 bases separating them. Full variable domain (outside the CDR3, taken from reference TRBV2 and TRBJ1-5): EPEVTQTPSHQVTQMGQEVILRCVPISNHLYFYWYRQILGQKVEFLVSFYNNEISEKSEIFDDQFSVERPDGSNFTLKIRSTKLEDSAMYFCASSEGSNQPQHFGDGTRLSIL.

This clone was seen only once. This chain uses TRBV28 with TRBJ2-1, with D maybe TRBD2 (5 bases). This CDR3 has 15 residues. CDR1 is MDHEN and CDR2 is SYDVKM in the germline V gene. V gave up 2 bases and J gave up 2 bases, with 10 bases separating them. CDR3 protein: CASSLVQTTYNEQFF. The CDR3 DNA reads as TGTGCCAGCAGTTTAGTCCAGACTACCTACAATGAGCAGTTCTTC.

The chain links TRBV30 to TRBJ2-3, with D uncertain. Trimming stripped 0 bases from V and 2 bases from J, with 9 bases between. CDR1 is GTSNPN, CDR2 SVGIG, per germline (reference sequence). The CDR3 has 14 amino acids. This CDR3 is CAWSVSLFTDTQYF. DNA for the CDR3: TGTGCCTGGAGTGTAAGCCTTTTCACAGATACGCAGTATTTT.

The chain employs TRBV19 and TRBJ2-5; D gene uncertain. CDR1 and CDR2 from the germline V gene are LNHDA and SQIVND (reference sequence). The CDR3 has 12 residues. The CDR3 DNA is TGTGCTTCATCGGCCAGACAAGAGACCCAGTACTTC. Its protein product is CASSARQETQYF.

Worth noting for this clone: The junction differs from germline at one of its ends, possibly a read error. The gene calls are TRBV6-5 and TRBJ2-5; D gene uncertain. The CDR3 runs 10 residues. Germline CDR1 and CDR2: MNHEY and SVGAGI. The CDR3 is CASRGHGWHF. The CDR3 nucleotides are TGTGCCAGCAGAGGCCACGGCTGGCACTTC.

The J gene is TRBJ2-3, the V gene TRBV10-3; 14 bases align to TRBD2. The CDR3 sequence is 15 residues long. J gave up 4 bases and V 8 bases, and 5 bases lay outside the gene matches. In germline, CDR1 is ENHRY, CDR2 SYGVKD. The CDR3 region is CAISGLAGVPDTQYF. The CDR3 DNA sequence: TGTGCCATCTCGGGACTAGCGGGAGTCCCAGATACGCAGTATTTT.

To note about this clone: Other DNA variants within this sample encode the same CDR3. The rearrangement links TRBV2 to TRBJ1-5; no reliable D call. Germline assignment: CDR1 SNHLY and CDR2 FYNNEI. The CDR3 spans 12 residues. V was clipped by 6 bases and J by 6 bases, with 9 bases between them. As DNA, the CDR3 is TGTGCCAGCAGCCTTCTCATTCAGCCCCAGCATTTT. This sequence encodes CASSLLIQPQHF.

The V and J genes are TRBV5-5 and TRBJ1-1; D uncertain. The V gene's germline CDR1 is SGHKS and CDR2 YYEKEE (reference sequence). The CDR3 sequence is 13 residues long. The ends were cut back, 4 bases at V and 10 bases at J, with 17 bases in the middle. CDR3 residues: CASSRETYLVAFF. Written as DNA, the CDR3 is TGTGCCAGCAGCCGGGAAACATACCTCGTAGCTTTCTTT.